These 27 T cell receptor beta chains share one sample of origin, sequenced in a study of spatial heterogeneity in lung cancer. Regarding time point: sample taken at primary tumor resection. TCRdb fed the 5' RACE reads into MiXCR, producing one record per CDR3 protein. Seen here are fewer than 3,000 distinct CDR3 sequences, roughly 7% observed once, and the top ten hold approximately 16%. This sample comprised normal lung tissue next to the tumor, obtained at surgery. The receptor set was obtained from a male donor with early-stage non-small cell lung cancer.

The V gene is TRBV20-1, the J gene TRBJ2-5; 7 bases map to TRBD1. The CDR3 length is 14 residues. Germline lookup yields CDR1 DFQATT and CDR2 SNEGSKA (reference sequence). The V and J ends lost 3 bases and 3 bases, in that order; junction bases with no gene match: 7. The CDR3 nucleotides read TGCAGTGCTAGGACAGGGACACCCAAAGAGACCCAGTACTTC. This sequence encodes CSARTGTPKETQYF.

This clonotype was found a few times. V usage is TRBV23-1 and J usage is TRBJ2-7; unclear D gene. TRBV23-1 is sorted into the ORF group, with uncertain function. Trimming took off 0 bases at V and 3 bases at J, with 0 bases between the two ends. The CDR3 sequence is 11 residues long. The CDR3 coding sequence is TGCGCCAGCAGTCAATCCTACGAGCAGTACGTC. Translation: CASSQSYEQYV.

This clonotype was counted at least ten times. A junction end diverges from the germline sequence, so it may reflect a read error. V is TRBV7-7 and J is TRBJ2-1; 8 bases are shared with TRBD2. Germline assignment: CDR1 SSHAT and CDR2 FNYEAQ (reference sequence). CDR3 length equals 14 residues. The CDR3 DNA reads TGTGCTAGCAGCTTAGCGGGGCTGCAAAATGAGCAGTTCTTC. It is translated as CASSLAGLQNEQFF.

In this sample, this clonotype is medium-sized. The chain links TRBV20-1 to TRBJ2-3, with 12 positions matching TRBD2. Trimming at V came to 3 bases and at J to 1 base, leaving 14 bases not matched to a gene. Germline CDR1 and CDR2: DFQATT and SNEGSKA (reference sequence). The CDR3 extends over 19 amino acids. CDR3 in amino acids: CSASPQRASGRVGTDTQYF. Here the CDR3 DNA reads TGCAGTGCTAGTCCTCAGAGGGCTAGCGGGAGGGTGGGCACAGATACGCAGTATTTT.

By proportion, this clonotype is medium-sized (0.01 to 0.1%). The gene calls are TRBV12-3 or TRBV12-4 and TRBJ2-5; D ambiguous. The CDR3 has 16 amino acids. Trimming pared 2 bases from V and 1 base from J, leaving 14 bases between. The CDR3 reads CASSLYEGRPQETQYF. CDR3 DNA sequence: TGTGCCAGCAGTTTATATGAAGGGCGTCCCCAAGAGACCCAGTACTTC.

In this sample, this clonotype is large (0.1 to 1%). The chain recombines TRBV11-2 with TRBJ1-5, with 8 bases lining up with TRBD1. The V segment lost 1 base and the J segment 6 bases; nucleotides outside the gene matches: 14. This CDR3 has 18 amino acids. CDR1 SGHAT and CDR2 FQNNGV come from the germline V gene. The CDR3 loop reads CASSLVFSGGTGGQPQHF. CDR3 sequence (DNA): TGTGCCAGCAGCTTAGTTTTTTCCGGCGGGACAGGAGGTCAGCCCCAGCATTTT. The entire variable domain, with the rest obtained from reference TRBV11-2 and TRBJ1-5, is as follows: EAGVAQSPRYKIIEKRQSVAFWCNPISGHATLYWYQQILGQGPKLLIQFQNNGVVDDSQLPKDRFSAERLKGVDSTLKIQPAKLEDSAVYLCASSLVFSGGTGGQPQHFGDGTRLSIL.

In its sample, this clonotype is medium-sized. The chain uses TRBV7-3 and TRBJ1-1; D remains unclear. CDR1 is SGHTA and CDR2 is FQGTGA in the germline V gene. The CDR3 length is 13 residues. V shed 4 bases and J shed 0 bases, with 6 bases lying between them. For the CDR3, the DNA is TGTGCCAGCAGCTCTACAATGAACACTGAAGCTTTCTTT. It is translated as CASSSTMNTEAFF.

This clonotype is categorized as medium-sized. The chain links TRBV27 to TRBJ1-6; TRBD1 matches at 7 bases. V trimming: 4 bases; J trimming: 9 bases; junction bases outside the gene matches: 6. Germline CDR1 reads MNHEY; CDR2 reads SMNVEV (reference sequence). The CDR3 sequence is 14 residues long. CDR3 region: CASSSRGQGSPLHF. CDR3 in DNA: TGTGCCAGCAGTTCGAGGGGGCAGGGTTCACCCCTCCACTTT.

In this sample, this clonotype turned up many times. The chain employs TRBV7-8 and TRBJ2-5; maybe TRBD2 (7 bases). The CDR3 contains 14 residues. V was shortened by 2 bases and J by 4 bases, with 11 bases between the two germline ends. Germline CDR1 is SGHVS and CDR2 is FQNEAQ. The CDR3 DNA is TGTGCCAGCAGCTTAAAGGGGGGGCGAGAGACCCAGTACTTC. It codes for CASSLKGGRETQYF.

The CDR3 loop is CASSERTRNYGYTF. CDR3 bases: TGTGCCAGCAGTGAAAGGACACGAAACTATGGCTACACCTTC. V is TRBV2 and J is TRBJ1-2, with D perhaps TRBD1 (5 bases). The germline V and J ends were trimmed by 2 bases and 2 bases, with 9 bases remaining between them. The CDR3 loop spans 14 amino acids. Germline CDR1 and CDR2: SNHLY and FYNNEI.

This clonotype is labeled medium-sized. V is TRBV29-1 and J is TRBJ2-2; D possibly matches TRBD1 or TRBD2 (7 bases each). CDR1 is SQVTM and CDR2 is ANQGSEA in the germline V gene. Trimming removed 1 base from V and 1 base from J, with 13 bases in between. The CDR3 loop spans 16 amino acids. The DNA of the CDR3 is TGCAGCGTTGAAGGTGACAGGGAGGGGAACACCGGGGAGCTGTTTTTT. Amino acids: CSVEGDREGNTGELFF.

This clonotype is termed medium-sized. Here the CDR3 DNA reads TGTGCCAGCAGTCCGCGAATTCCTGGGGCCAACGTCCTGACTTTC. Its protein is CASSPRIPGANVLTF. The J gene is TRBJ2-6, the V gene TRBV12-3 or TRBV12-4; D not certain. The CDR3 runs 15 residues. Trimming cost V 5 bases and J 2 bases, with 10 bases left between them.

In this sample, this clonotype turned up many times. This rearrangement joins TRBV30 to TRBJ1-6; 9 nucleotides line up with TRBD1. V was pared by 3 bases and J by 5 bases, with 8 bases of the junction left unmatched. Germline V gene sequence: CDR1 GTSNPN, CDR2 SVGIG (reference sequence). The CDR3 runs to 16 residues. CDR3 amino acids: CAWRTQGASNNSPLHF. CDR3 sequence (DNA): TGTGCCTGGAGGACACAGGGGGCGAGCAATAATTCACCCCTCCACTTT.

This clonotype counts as medium-sized. DNA of the CDR3: TGTGCCAGCAGCTCGTCAGGGGGTGGCTATGGCTACACCTTC. Protein sequence: CASSSSGGGYGYTF. The chain carries TRBV7-2 and TRBJ1-2; 7 nucleotides line up with TRBD1. The V gene end was trimmed by 4 bases and the J gene end by 4 bases; junction bases not matched to a gene: 6. Germline V CDR1 and CDR2: SGHTA, FQGNSA. The CDR3 totals 14 residues. Full variable domain (remainder filled in from reference TRBV7-2 and TRBJ1-2): GAGVSQSPSNKVTEKGKDVELRCDPISGHTALYWYRQSLGQGLEFLIYFQGNSAPDKSGLPSDRFSAERTGGSVSTLTIQRTQQEDSAVYLCASSSSGGGYGYTFGSGTRLTVV.

This clonotype was picked up many times. This chain links TRBV28 with TRBJ2-7; D remains ambiguous. The CDR3 is 15 residues long. Germline loops: CDR1 MDHEN, CDR2 SYDVKM. Trimming left V 3 bases short and J 0 bases short, with 12 bases between. The DNA for the CDR3 is TGTGCCAGCAGTTTGGATGGAATAAGCTCCTACGAGCAGTACTTC. Amino acid sequence: CASSLDGISSYEQYF.

Many counts were recorded for this clonotype. The rearrangement joins TRBV7-9 to TRBJ2-1, with TRBD1 identical over 8 bases. The J segment lost 9 bases and the V segment lost 4 bases, leaving 5 bases of the junction unmatched. In germline, CDR1 is SEHNR, CDR2 FQNEAQ (reference sequence). There are 13 residues in the CDR3. CDR3 bases: TGTGCCAGCAGCTGGGACAGGCTAGGTGAGCAGTTCTTC. Amino acid sequence: CASSWDRLGEQFF.

In its sample, this clonotype is medium-sized. J is TRBJ1-1 and V is TRBV3-1; 8 bases are shared with TRBD1. Germline V CDR1 and CDR2: LGHDT, YNNKEL (reference sequence). Trimming cost V 7 bases and J 5 bases; bases outside gene matches: 6. The CDR3 loop spans 13 amino acids. This chain's CDR3 is CASIHRQGTEAFF. As DNA, the CDR3 is TGTGCCAGCATCCACAGACAGGGGACTGAAGCTTTCTTT.

In this sample, this clonotype is medium-sized. V and J are TRBV5-1 and TRBJ2-1; 10 nucleotides agree with TRBD2. The CDR3 loop spans 15 amino acids. Germline loops: CDR1 SGHRS, CDR2 YFSETQ. After removal of 0 bases from V and 9 bases from J, the junction contained 6 bases not matched to a gene. Here the CDR3 DNA reads TGCGCCAGCAGCTTGGCGATAGCGGGGGGAGGTGAGCAGTTCTTC. Translated: CASSLAIAGGGEQFF.

This clonotype is judged medium-sized. The chain recombines TRBV7-3 with TRBJ2-1, with D possibly TRBD2 on 6 matching bases. Trimming removed 5 bases from V and 4 bases from J, with 21 bases in between. The CDR3 length is 17 residues. CDR1 is SGHTA and CDR2 is FQGTGA in the germline V gene. CDR3 sequence (DNA): TGTGCCAGCAGCGCCCGTCACTCCCCGGAGGGATACAATGAGCAGTTCTTC. Amino acid sequence: CASSARHSPEGYNEQFF.

This clonotype was counted at least ten times. The genes are TRBV5-1 and TRBJ2-5; 7 bases are shared with TRBD1. Per germline, CDR1 SGHRS and CDR2 YFSETQ. V was pared by 3 bases and J by 5 bases, with 7 bases of the junction left unmatched. The CDR3 consists of 14 residues. The CDR3 coding sequence is TGCGCCAGCAGCTCAAGGGGGCCCGACGAGACCCAGTACTTC. Translated: CASSSRGPDETQYF. Looking up the rest from reference TRBV5-1 and TRBJ2-5 gives the full variable domain: KAGVTQTPRYLIKTRGQQVTLSCSPISGHRSVSWYQQTPGQGLQFLFEYFSETQRNKGNFPGRFSGRQFSNSRSEMNVSTLELGDSALYLCASSSRGPDETQYFGPGTRLLVL.

Sample share makes this clonotype medium-sized. V is TRBV11-1 and J is TRBJ2-5; D is uncertain. The germline V gene encodes CDR1 SGHAT and CDR2 FQDESV (reference sequence). Trimming took 6 bases from V and 4 from J, leaving 18 bases between them. The CDR3 runs to 15 residues. CDR3: CASSRGRRLRETQYF. The CDR3 bases are TGTGCCAGCAGTCGAGGTCGGCGTCTGAGAGAGACCCAGTACTTC.

Within the sample, this clonotype is medium-sized. The genes are TRBV18 and TRBJ2-7; D is perhaps TRBD2 (6 bases). Trimming took off 6 bases at V and 5 bases at J, with 17 bases between the two ends. This CDR3 has 14 amino acids. Germline V lookup: CDR1 KGHSH, CDR2 LQKENI. This chain's CDR3 is CASSLGGIGNEQYF. The CDR3 coding sequence is TGTGCCAGCTCCCTCGGCGGGATTGGCAACGAGCAGTACTTC. Supplemented by reference TRBV18 and TRBJ2-7, the full variable domain reads NAGVMQNPRHLVRRRGQEARLRCSPMKGHSHVYWYRQLPEEGLKFMVYLQKENIIDESGMPKERFSAEFPKEGPSILRIQQVVRGDSAAYFCASSLGGIGNEQYFGPGTRLTVT.

By share of the sample, this clonotype is large. The chain joins TRBV29-1 to TRBJ2-1, with D possibly being TRBD1 or TRBD2 (6 bases each). Germline CDR1 SQVTM, CDR2 ANQGSEA. Trimming pared 6 bases from V and 4 bases from J, leaving 19 bases between. The CDR3 has 15 amino acids. CDR3 in amino acids: CSVAKVRGTYNEQFF. CDR3 coding DNA: TGCAGCGTGGCGAAGGTGAGGGGGACTTACAATGAGCAGTTCTTC.

The chain links TRBV27 to TRBJ1-5; tentative D call: TRBD1 (6 bases). From germline, CDR1 is MNHEY and CDR2 SMNVEV (reference sequence). V shed 0 bases and J shed 6 bases, with 12 bases lying between them. The CDR3 totals 15 residues. The CDR3 nucleotides read TGTGCCAGCAGTTTATCTGCGGGGGGCGGTCAGCCCCAGCATTTT. The encoded protein is CASSLSAGGGQPQHF.

The chain uses TRBV4-3 and TRBJ1-1; D may be TRBD1 (5 bases). From germline, CDR1 is LGHNA and CDR2 YSLEER. This CDR3 is 13 amino acids long. Trimming left V 5 bases short and J 4 bases short, with 11 bases between. CDR3: CASSAGPGTEAFF. The DNA for the CDR3 is TGCGCCAGCAGCGCAGGGCCGGGCACTGAAGCTTTCTTT.

In this sample, this clonotype is medium-sized (0.01 to 0.1%). The chain couples TRBV24-1 to TRBJ2-1; tentatively, D is TRBD1 (6 bases). V was trimmed by 0 bases and J by 3 bases, leaving 14 bases between them. Germline CDR1 is KGHDR and CDR2 is SFDVKD. The CDR3 is 17 amino acids. CDR3 sequence: CATSDLGSGTHYNEQFF. Written as DNA, the CDR3 is TGTGCCACCAGTGATTTGGGATCTGGGACACACTACAATGAGCAGTTCTTC.

The V and J genes are TRBV20-1 and TRBJ1-4; unclear D gene. V lost 6 bases, J lost 5 bases, and 16 bases lay in between. The CDR3 loop spans 14 amino acids. CDR1 and CDR2 (germline): DFQATT, SNEGSKA (reference sequence). Written as DNA, the CDR3 is TGCAGTGCAGACTACAGCATCCGGAATGAAAAACTGTTTTTT. Translating gives CSADYSIRNEKLFF.